Listed here is a single T cell receptor (beta chain). Its specificity is unknown. Here immunoSEQ multiplex PCR was the method, and the copy in TCRdb shows in-frame clones only, minus some. The sample yields around 10,000 clones, around 80% seen once. V lost 3 bases and J 0 bases, leaving 6 bases between the germline ends. The CDR3 consists of 13 residues. These data belong to a study of OX40 agonist ivuxolimab in advanced cancers. Study background: Patients were dosed with the agonistic anti-OX40 (CD134) antibody ivuxolimab. Study results and limitations: CD8+ T cells (on average) carried more expanded clones than CD4+ T cells.

The receptor comes from an adult with an advanced solid tumor such as melanoma, head and neck, liver or kidney cancer. Source: CD4+ or CD8+ T cells sorted from blood, taken in a trial of the OX40 agonist ivuxolimab. The V gene is TRBV23-1, the J gene TRBJ2-7; D is unclear. TRBV23-1 counts as an open reading frame of uncertain function. The chain's CDR3 is CASSQALSYEQYF. The CDR3 nucleotides read TGCGCCAGCAGTCAGGCACTCTCCTACGAGCAGTACTTC.